These T cell receptor beta chains were read from a single sample in a study of cytomegalovirus exposure and HLA in healthy donors. Sequencing used immunoSEQ multiplex PCR; TCRdb keeps in-frame clones, though not all of them. The sample consists of approximately 140,000 clones, 70% to 85% of them appearing once. The sample taken for sequencing was PBMCs. These receptors came from a male donor in good health and CMV-seronegative. Both conserved end residues are part of each CDR3.

v_call,j_call,cdr3_aa
TRBV29-1,TRBJ2-7,CSVVGGYSYEQYF
TRBV11-3,TRBJ2-7,CASSPQGRGPLHF
TRBV6-5,TRBJ1-1,CASSSPGAGAFF
TRBV7-2,TRBJ1-2,CASTLDRTNYGYTF
TRBV11-3,TRBJ2-1,CASSLPSGQGSNEQFF
TRBV28,TRBJ1-5,CASSPGQFVVWDQPQHF
TRBV28,TRBJ2-2,CASSPRREAGELFF
TRBV29-1,TRBJ2-1,CSVGPSGGVNEQFF
TRBV19,TRBJ1-1,CASTRGTNTEAFF
TRBV7-2,TRBJ2-7,CASSLTGGGLYF
TRBV5-6,TRBJ2-1,CASSLSGSYNEQFF
TRBV19,TRBJ2-1,CASSIVGGQGVSEQFF
TRBV5-4,TRBJ1-1,CASSRRGGVNTEAFF
TRBV19,TRBJ2-5,CASSIGQAGTQYF
TRBV7-8,TRBJ2-1,CASSSLAGSYNEQFF
TRBV29-1,TRBJ1-5,CSVEDGNQPQHF
TRBV28,TRBJ2-5,CASSPGLLQETQYF
TRBV27,TRBJ2-7,CASSQGLQYEQYF
TRBV28,TRBJ1-1,CASSLSSAFF
TRBV6-5,TRBJ2-5,CASSYPQREFQETQYF
TRBV7-2,TRBJ2-7,CASSFLGTGTGYF
TRBV11-2,TRBJ2-7,CASSLTTSIYEQYF